Following are 22 T cell receptor beta chains from one sample sequenced in a study of blood T cell repertoires in COVID-19. The method was immunoSEQ multiplex PCR; TCRdb's version includes in-frame clones alone and lacks a portion of them. The sample records fewer than 250,000 clones, roughly 80% being singletons. Sequencing was carried out using PBMCs or T cells enriched from blood (not recorded which). These receptors were taken from a woman aged 45-65 years who had been exposed to COVID-19.

The chain uses TRBV10-3 and TRBJ1-2, with a possible D match to TRBD1 (5 bases). Per the germline V gene, CDR1 is ENHRY and CDR2 is SYGVKD. The CDR3 totals 16 residues. V was pared by 6 bases and J by 4 bases, with 21 bases between. The CDR3 is CAIRPRGGTFPYGYTF. In nucleotides, the CDR3 is TGTGCCATCAGACCCCGAGGAGGGACCTTCCCCTATGGCTACACCTTC.

V and J are TRBV5-1 and TRBJ2-1; no reliable D call. The germline V gene has CDR1 SGHRS and CDR2 YFSETQ. Trimming removed 0 bases at V and 7 bases at J, with 8 bases between. This CDR3 has 13 amino acids. The CDR3 sequence is CASSLGLMNEQFF. CDR3 nucleotide sequence: TGCGCCAGCAGCTTGGGACTGATGAATGAGCAGTTCTTC.

The V gene is TRBV7-8, the J gene TRBJ2-1, with 9 nucleotides matching TRBD1. Trimming cost V 5 bases and J 8 bases; bases outside gene matches: 16. The germline V gene encodes CDR1 SGHVS and CDR2 FQNEAQ. CDR3 length: 17 residues. The CDR3 loop reads CASSTTGTGRFRDEQFF. CDR3 nucleotides: TGTGCCAGCAGCACTACCGGGACAGGGAGGTTTCGGGATGAGCAGTTCTTC.

The rearrangement links TRBV28 to TRBJ2-7; no clear D. CDR3 length equals 15 residues. Germline assignment: CDR1 MDHEN and CDR2 SYDVKM. V was shortened by 4 bases and J by 1 base, with 14 bases between the two germline ends. The CDR3 sequence is CASSSPAGGSYEQYF. The CDR3 nucleotides are TGTGCCAGCAGTTCGCCCGCCGGCGGATCCTACGAGCAGTACTTC.

V is TRBV5-4 and J is TRBJ1-2; perhaps TRBD1 as D (6 bases). CDR1 is SGHNT, CDR2 YYREEE, per germline (reference sequence). The CDR3 has 15 residues. V was cut by 0 bases and J by 4 bases, with 13 bases left in between. CDR3 sequence (DNA): TGTGCCAGCAGCTTGGAACAGGGACCGTTCTATGGCTACACCTTC. This translates into CASSLEQGPFYGYTF.

The V and J genes are TRBV7-9 and TRBJ2-5, with TRBD2 as a possible D gene (5 bases). This CDR3 has 15 amino acids. CDR1 is SEHNR and CDR2 is FQNEAQ in the germline V gene (reference sequence). Trimming removed 8 bases at V and 0 bases at J, with 16 bases between. The DNA for the CDR3 is TGTGCCAGCGCCCCTATAGGACTCTACCAAGAGACCCAGTACTTC. Translation: CASAPIGLYQETQYF.

V is TRBV3-1 (or the pseudogene TRBV3-2) and J is TRBJ1-2; D is ambiguous. Germline V CDR1 and CDR2: LGHDT, YNNKEL (reference sequence). V was cut by 1 base and J by 7 bases, with 7 bases left in between. This CDR3 contains 12 residues. The CDR3 is CASSQANFGYTF. The CDR3 DNA is TGTGCCAGCAGCCAAGCTAATTTTGGCTACACCTTC.

This chain links TRBV6-2 or TRBV6-3 with TRBJ1-5; D not certain. Germline V gene sequence: CDR1 MNHEY, CDR2 SVGEGT. Deletions cut 5 bases from V and 7 bases from J, with 18 bases between. The CDR3 contains 15 residues. CDR3 amino acids: CASSTRTGPGQPQHF. CDR3 in DNA: TGTGCCAGCAGTACCCGGACTGGACCGGGGCAGCCCCAGCATTTT.

The chain employs TRBV24-1 and TRBJ2-3; a weak D match, TRBD1 (5 bases). The CDR3 has 15 amino acids. Germline-derived CDR1 and CDR2 are KGHDR and SFDVKD. V was trimmed by 4 bases and J by 4 bases, leaving 14 bases between them. CDR3 sequence reads: CATSEVPAGPDTQYF. The CDR3 nucleotides read TGTGCCACCAGTGAAGTCCCTGCAGGGCCAGATACGCAGTATTTT.

This chain uses TRBV6-5 with TRBJ1-1; 7 nucleotides match TRBD1. CDR1 is MNHEY, CDR2 SVGAGI, per germline. V was clipped by 4 bases and J by 0 bases; unmatched bases: 5. The CDR3 sequence is 15 residues long. The CDR3 DNA reads TGTGCCAGCAGTTCCCTACAGGGGATGAACACTGAAGCTTTCTTT. Amino acids: CASSSLQGMNTEAFF.

The V call is TRBV18, the J call TRBJ2-2; 7 bases agree with TRBD2. CDR3 length: 16 residues. The V segment lost 1 base and the J segment 0 bases; nucleotides outside the gene matches: 2. Germline CDR1 KGHSH, CDR2 LQKENI. The CDR3 here is CASSPREGANTGELFF. The DNA of the CDR3 is TGTGCCAGCTCACCACGGGAGGGCGCGAACACCGGGGAGCTGTTTTTT.

The J gene is TRBJ1-1, the V gene TRBV5-4; 8 nucleotides agree with TRBD1. CDR1 SGHNT and CDR2 YYREEE come from the germline V gene (reference sequence). The length of the CDR3 is 17 residues. V dropped 4 bases and J dropped 1; count of bases not matched to a gene: 12. Here the CDR3 DNA reads TGTGCCAGCAGCCGGACTTGGACAGGGACTCGGAACACTGAAGCTTTCTTT. Amino acid sequence: CASSRTWTGTRNTEAFF.

The chain couples TRBV7-9 to TRBJ2-7; 10 bases align to TRBD2. The ends lost 5 bases at V and 0 bases at J; junction bases unmatched: 4. There are 15 residues in the CDR3. Germline values: CDR1 SEHNR, CDR2 FQNEAQ (reference sequence). CDR3: CASSPSGGLSYEQYF. The DNA for the CDR3 is TGTGCCAGCAGCCCTAGCGGGGGCCTCTCCTACGAGCAGTACTTC.

The chain has TRBV13 and TRBJ2-6; D unresolved. CDR3 length equals 14 residues. CDR1 and CDR2 (germline): PRHDT, FYEKMQ (reference sequence). Trimming left V 2 bases short and J 2 bases short, with 4 bases between. This chain's CDR3 is CASSLITGANVLTF. CDR3 in DNA: TGTGCCAGCAGCTTAATTACTGGGGCCAACGTCCTGACTTTC.

In regard to this clone: The sample carries other DNA sequences with the same CDR3. The V gene is TRBV18, the J gene TRBJ1-1, with 7 bases lining up with TRBD1. The CDR3 has 14 amino acids. CDR1 and CDR2 from the germline V gene are KGHSH and LQKENI. The J segment lost 1 base and the V segment lost 2 bases, leaving 1 base of the junction unmatched. DNA of the CDR3: TGTGCCAGCTCACCAAGACAGGGGAACACTGAAGCTTTCTTT. Translated, it gives CASSPRQGNTEAFF.

This clone was seen a single time. The rearrangement joins TRBV12-5 to TRBJ1-1; 7 bases align to TRBD1. The trim removed 5 bases at V and 8 bases at J, leaving 8 bases unmatched. The CDR3 runs 13 residues. Germline lookup yields CDR1 LGHNT and CDR2 FRNRAP. CDR3 in DNA: TGTGCTAGTGGTCTTCGACAGGGATTAGAAGCTTTCTTT. As protein: CASGLRQGLEAFF.

The chain uses TRBV5-1 and TRBJ1-2; D uncertain. Trimming pared 1 base from V and 1 base from J, leaving 5 bases between. The CDR3 has 13 residues. The germline V gene encodes CDR1 SGHRS and CDR2 YFSETQ. In DNA form, the CDR3 reads TGCGCCAGCAGCTTGAACAGTAACTATGGCTACACCTTC. It yields the protein CASSLNSNYGYTF.

V and J are TRBV19 and TRBJ1-6; D not resolved. In germline, CDR1 is LNHDA, CDR2 SQIVND (reference sequence). V was shortened by 8 bases and J by 2 bases, with 13 bases between the two germline ends. The CDR3 runs to 15 residues. The chain's CDR3 is CASGDKSAYNSPLHF. The CDR3 nucleotides are TGTGCCAGTGGTGACAAGTCCGCCTATAATTCACCCCTCCACTTT.

V and J are TRBV7-2 and TRBJ1-1, with 8 bases lining up with TRBD1. J lost 4 bases, V lost 2 bases, and 6 bases had no gene match. This CDR3 is 15 amino acids long. Germline lookup yields CDR1 SGHTA and CDR2 FQGNSA. CDR3 protein: CASSLLGGQVTEAFF. As DNA, the CDR3 is TGTGCCAGCAGCTTATTAGGGGGACAGGTCACTGAAGCTTTCTTT.

This clone appeared a few times. This chain links TRBV9 with TRBJ2-5; a weak D match, TRBD2 (5 bases). V shed 3 bases and J shed 7 bases, with 19 bases lying between them. The CDR3 is made up of 15 amino acids. The V gene's germline CDR1 is SGDLS and CDR2 YYNGEE. The CDR3 spells CASSASPGSWGTQYF. Written as DNA, the CDR3 is TGTGCCAGCAGCGCCTCCCCGGGATCCTGGGGGACCCAGTACTTC.

This chain uses TRBV30 with TRBJ2-2; D gene uncertain. Germline lookup yields CDR1 GTSNPN and CDR2 SVGIG (reference sequence). This CDR3 contains 12 residues. The V end was cut by 3 bases, the J end by 9 bases, with 11 bases between. For the CDR3, the DNA is TGTGCCTGGAGGCGCACGGAGAGGGAGCTGTTTTTT. Translated: CAWRRTERELFF.

This chain uses TRBV5-6 with TRBJ1-2, with a weak D call TRBD1 (6 bases). V lost 4 bases, J lost 2 bases, and 27 bases lay in between. The CDR3 totals 19 residues. Germline V gene lookup returns CDR1 SGHDT and CDR2 YYEEEE. The CDR3 DNA is TGTGCCAGCAGCCTTAATGGTCACAGGGCTTCGTGGGGGAACTATGGCTACACCTTC. This gives the protein CASSLNGHRASWGNYGYTF. The entire variable domain, with the rest obtained from reference TRBV5-6 and TRBJ1-2, is as follows: DAGVTQSPTHLIKTRGQQVTLRCSPKSGHDTVSWYQQALGQGPQFIFQYYEEEERQRGNFPDRFSGHQFPNYSSELNVNALLLGDSALYLCASSLNGHRASWGNYGYTFGSGTRLTVV.